A selection of T cell receptor beta chains follows, all from one sample in a study of T cell responses to AZD1222 COVID-19 vaccine. Sequencing was performed with immunoSEQ multiplex PCR; in TCRdb, only in-frame clones are kept and a portion is missing. The table shows about 55,000 clones, with around 89% occurring only once. The material sequenced was peripheral blood, taken on day 0 of AZD1222 vaccination. These TCRs come from an adult in good health. Both conserved end residues are part of each CDR3. D genes are given only for firm matches. Only some rows state a clone size, as once, few, many or a class for expanded clones.

cdr3_aa | d_call | v_call | clone_size | j_call
CASSQDTGGETQYF | TRBD2 | TRBV3-1/TRBV3-2 | . | TRBJ2-5
CAWSVGLAGEREQYF | TRBD2 | TRBV30 | . | TRBJ2-7
CASSQGLSGAPSTDTQYF | TRBD2 | TRBV3-1/TRBV3-2 | . | TRBJ2-3
CAINVDGDGYNEQFF | . | TRBV10-3 | . | TRBJ2-1
CASSFGTGVNEQFF | TRBD1 | TRBV5-1 | once | TRBJ2-1
CASRSTGVGNQPQHF | . | TRBV27 | . | TRBJ1-5
CASSAGGRGLMNTGELFF | . | TRBV9 | . | TRBJ2-2
CASRATGGPYEQYF | TRBD2 | TRBV19 | few | TRBJ2-7
CATSDLPPPGASGGSTGELFF | TRBD2 | TRBV24-1 | . | TRBJ2-2
CASREGGSGKAGELFF | . | TRBV6-1 | . | TRBJ2-2
CAIRRTGDADTQYF | . | TRBV10-3 | . | TRBJ2-3
CASSPPGVSYEQYF | . | TRBV5-1 | . | TRBJ2-7
CASSQVDLGLAGGNGQFF | TRBD2 | TRBV4-1 | . | TRBJ2-1
CASSISSSGPYEQYF | . | TRBV19 | . | TRBJ2-7
CASSIVGGTEAFF | . | TRBV19 | . | TRBJ1-1
CASSLGAGGSNQPQHF | . | TRBV5-6 | . | TRBJ1-5
CASSPALVGQGFFLGTQYF | TRBD1 | TRBV18 | . | TRBJ2-3
CASSLSGGNEQFF | . | TRBV28 | . | TRBJ2-1
CASSPPSGAGSSYEQYF | . | TRBV28 | . | TRBJ2-7
CASSTGTGNEQYF | TRBD1 | TRBV12-3/TRBV12-4 | . | TRBJ2-7
CASSQGQLNEQFF | . | TRBV3-1/TRBV3-2 | . | TRBJ2-1
CASSPGDSNEQFF | . | TRBV18 | once | TRBJ2-1
CASRRGDPHNTEAFF | . | TRBV7-9 | . | TRBJ1-1
CASSEPGLAGETQYF | TRBD2 | TRBV7-2 | once | TRBJ2-5
CASSLRDSEQYF | . | TRBV3-1/TRBV3-2 | . | TRBJ2-7
CASRPGLAGVWSDTQYF | TRBD2 | TRBV7-9 | . | TRBJ2-3
CASSTPPFYGYTF | . | TRBV18 | . | TRBJ1-2
CASSYLAGGISYNSPLHF | . | TRBV21-1 | . | TRBJ1-6
CSAETSGDTQYF | TRBD2 | TRBV29-1 | . | TRBJ2-3
CASSSLGTLGYTF | . | TRBV28 | . | TRBJ1-2
CASSLRGDQPQHF | . | TRBV7-3 | . | TRBJ1-5
CASSPGSGFGNTIYF | . | TRBV11-2 | . | TRBJ1-3
CASSSSIGGRDGELFF | . | TRBV6-2/TRBV6-3 | . | TRBJ2-2
CASKGLAGAKYEQYF | . | TRBV7-2 | . | TRBJ2-7
CAISDYNEQFF | . | TRBV10-3 | . | TRBJ2-1
CASSASDRNYGYTF | . | TRBV6-5 | . | TRBJ1-2
CASSEIPQAFEQYF | . | TRBV6-1 | . | TRBJ2-7
CATNPDSQFTGELFF | . | TRBV27 | . | TRBJ2-2
CASSSQNYNSPLHF | . | TRBV7-9 | . | TRBJ1-6
CASSSWTSANYGYTF | . | TRBV28 | . | TRBJ1-2
CASSPGVGYGYTF | . | TRBV7-2 | . | TRBJ1-2
CASRTWGTGTNYGYTF | TRBD1 | TRBV28 | . | TRBJ1-2
CASSLYTGGPRVELFF | . | TRBV27 | . | TRBJ2-2